The rows below give T cell receptor beta chains drawn from one sample of a study of molecular identifiers for immune sequencing clone quantification. MiXCR, applied by TCRdb to the PCR reads, yields one record per CDR3 protein. This sample has around 300,000 distinct CDR3 sequences, with 24% found just once. Sequencing used naive CD8+ T cells from blood, with Jurkat cell RNA spiked in. These receptors all come from a human donor in good health. Some libraries in this study had Jurkat cell RNA spiked in. CDR3s include the opening cysteine and the closing phenylalanine or tryptophan. D genes are given only for firm matches. Only part of the rows carry a size: once, few, many, or a class if the clone is expanded.

TRBD1,NA,TRBJ1-2,TRBV13,18,TGTGCCAGCAGCTTAGTTGGGACAGGGGGCCGTACTAACTATGGCTACACCTTC,CASSLVGTGGRTNYGYTF
TRBD2,many,TRBJ2-1,TRBV7-2,16,TGTGCCAGCAGCTTAGGAGCGGGGGGGCTACTCAATGAGCAGTTCTTC,CASSLGAGGLLNEQFF
NA,few,TRBJ1-3,TRBV20-1,19,TGCAGTGCTAGAGATCTTCGACGTGCGGGGACCATCTCTGGAAACACCATGTATTTT,CSARDLRRAGTISGNTMYF
NA,few,TRBJ1-2,TRBV6-2/TRBV6-3,13,TGTGCCAGCAGTTACGACAGTCTCTATGGCTACACCTTC,CASSYDSLYGYTF
NA,few,TRBJ2-3,TRBV20-1,14,TGCAGTGTCCCGCCGGACAGAAGCACAGATACGCAGTATTTT,CSVPPDRSTDTQYF
NA,many,TRBJ1-1,TRBV4-1,13,TGCGCCAGCAGCCAAGTGTGGACAGAGGAGGCTTTCTTT,CASSQVWTEEAFF
NA,few,TRBJ2-7,TRBV20-1,16,TGCAGTGCTAGAGATCTTATCAGGGGCAGGGGCTACGAGCAGTACTTC,CSARDLIRGRGYEQYF
NA,NA,TRBJ2-3,TRBV3-1,15,TGTGCCAGCAGCCAAGATTGGTCAAACACAGATACGCAGTATTTT,CASSQDWSNTDTQYF
NA,few,TRBJ2-7,TRBV11-1,12,TGTGCCAGCAGCCCATCCCACTACGAGCAGTACTTC,CASSPSHYEQYF
TRBD1,few,TRBJ2-2,TRBV24-1,15,TGTGCCACCCACCAGGGGGCGGAATACACCGGGGAGCTGTTTTTT,CATHQGAEYTGELFF
TRBD2,few,TRBJ2-7,TRBV7-9,16,TGTGCCAGCAGCCCGACTAGCGGGGGGTCGACCTACGAGCAGTACTTC,CASSPTSGGSTYEQYF
TRBD2,few,TRBJ2-7,TRBV7-2,15,TGTGCCAGCAGCTTAACTAGCGGGGTGAACTACGAGCAGTACTTC,CASSLTSGVNYEQYF
NA,many,TRBJ1-1,TRBV28,15,TGTGCCAGCAGCTGGGTGGGGGCGGAGAACACTGAAGCTTTCTTT,CASSWVGAENTEAFF
TRBD1,many,TRBJ2-2,TRBV6-1,15,TGTGCCAGCAGAGACCTGACAGGGGCCACCGGGGAGCTGTTTTTT,CASRDLTGATGELFF
TRBD1,few,TRBJ2-7,TRBV12-3/TRBV12-4,13,TGTGCCAGCACCCCGGACAGGGTGACCGAGCAGTACTTC,CASTPDRVTEQYF
TRBD1,many,TRBJ1-1,TRBV7-9,15,TGTGCCAGCAGCGCCACAGGGGGCGTGACCACTGAAGCTTTCTTT,CASSATGGVTTEAFF
TRBD2,many,TRBJ2-3,TRBV7-8,15,TGTGCCAGCAGCTTACTAGCGGGGGACCCAGATACGCAGTATTTT,CASSLLAGDPDTQYF
TRBD1,NA,TRBJ2-3,TRBV20-1,14,TGCAGTGCCCCGGGACAGGGGGTATCAGATACGCAGTATTTT,CSAPGQGVSDTQYF
NA,few,TRBJ2-5,TRBV12-3/TRBV12-4,16,TGTGCCAGCAGTTGGGCGGGATTGGGGTACCAAGAGACCCAGTACTTC,CASSWAGLGYQETQYF
NA,many,TRBJ1-1,TRBV7-9,15,TGTGCCAGCAGCTTAGTAGGGTCGGGGAACACTGAAGCTTTCTTT,CASSLVGSGNTEAFF
NA,NA,TRBJ2-3,TRBV28,13,TGTGCCAGCAGTACCCAATTATCACATACGCAGTATTTT,CASSTQLSHTQYF
TRBD1,many,TRBJ2-2,TRBV29-1,15,TGCAGCGTTGAACGGGGACAGGATAACACCGGGGAGCTGTTTTTT,CSVERGQDNTGELFF
TRBD1,many,TRBJ2-7,TRBV14,16,TGTGCCAGCAGCCCCTGGTCCGGACAGGGGGTATACGAGCAGTACTTC,CASSPWSGQGVYEQYF
NA,many,TRBJ1-1,TRBV12-3/TRBV12-4,14,TGTGCCAGCAGTTTTCGGGGAGTAGGCACTGAAGCTTTCTTT,CASSFRGVGTEAFF
TRBD2,few,TRBJ2-7,TRBV12-3/TRBV12-4,14,TGTGCCAGCAGTTTAGACCCTAGCGGCTACGAGCAGTACTTC,CASSLDPSGYEQYF
NA,NA,TRBJ2-4,TRBV7-9,16,TGTGCCAGCAGCGTCGGTGGTACTCTAGCCAAAAACATTCAGTACTTC,CASSVGGTLAKNIQYF
NA,NA,TRBJ1-2,TRBV30,18,TGTGCCTGGTTTGGGGCAAACTTTTTGAAGCGTCGATACTATGGCTACACCTTC,CAWFGANFLKRRYYGYTF
NA,once,TRBJ2-7,TRBV4-1,16,TGCGCCAGCAGCCAAGGCCAGGCGGCCACGTTTTACGAGCAGTACTTC,CASSQGQAATFYEQYF
TRBD1,NA,TRBJ2-2,TRBV6-5,14,TGTGCCAGCAGCCTAGAGGACAGGGCCGGGGAGCTGTTTTTT,CASSLEDRAGELFF
TRBD1,few,TRBJ2-7,TRBV19,15,TGTGCCAGTAGTATTGGAACAGGGGATTCCTACGAGCAGTACTTC,CASSIGTGDSYEQYF
NA,NA,TRBJ2-4,TRBV27,13,TGTGCCAGCAGTCCCCTCCTTAGTAGCATTCAGTACTTC,CASSPLLSSIQYF
TRBD1,few,TRBJ2-7,TRBV20-1,15,TGCAGTGCTAGTTGGGGTGTTGACAGGGGCTACGAGCAGTACTTC,CSASWGVDRGYEQYF
NA,many,TRBJ2-1,TRBV27,16,TGTGCCAGCAGTTACCTGAACTACCAACTTGACAATGAGCAGTTCTTC,CASSYLNYQLDNEQFF
NA,NA,TRBJ2-6,TRBV19,16,TGTGCCAGTAGTCCGCGGCAGGGATTCGGGGCCAACGTCCTGACTTTC,CASSPRQGFGANVLTF
NA,many,TRBJ1-2,TRBV6-1,15,TGTGCCAGCAGTGGAACAACCAAATGGGGCTATGGCTACACCTTC,CASSGTTKWGYGYTF
NA,few,TRBJ2-3,TRBV20-1,12,TGCAGTGCTTCGCTGTACACAGATACGCAGTATTTT,CSASLYTDTQYF
NA,NA,TRBJ1-2,TRBV18,13,TGTGCCAGCTCACACAATAAGGACTATGGCTACACCTTC,CASSHNKDYGYTF
TRBD1,NA,TRBJ1-4,TRBV7-2,18,TGTGCCAGCAGCTTAGTAGGAACAGGGGATCCCTTAGGTGAAAAACTGTTTTTT,CASSLVGTGDPLGEKLFF
NA,NA,TRBJ1-1,TRBV7-9,13,TGTGCCAGCAGCTTAGAGTCCGGGCATAACGCTTTCTTT,CASSLESGHNAFF
TRBD1,many,TRBJ2-7,TRBV20-1,14,TGCAGTGCTAGAGATCAGGACAGGGGGTACGAGCAGTACTTC,CSARDQDRGYEQYF
TRBD2,NA,TRBJ2-4,TRBV7-8,17,TGTGCCAGCAGCAAGTGGTCGGCTAGCGGGGGTAAAAACATTCAGTACTTC,CASSKWSASGGKNIQYF
TRBD2,many,TRBJ2-1,TRBV10-2,14,TGCGCCAGCAGAGGACTAGCGACCTACAATGAGCAGTTCTTC,CASRGLATYNEQFF
NA,many,TRBJ1-1,TRBV3-1,12,TGTGCCAGCAGCCAGGGGGTCTCTGAAGCTTTCTTT,CASSQGVSEAFF